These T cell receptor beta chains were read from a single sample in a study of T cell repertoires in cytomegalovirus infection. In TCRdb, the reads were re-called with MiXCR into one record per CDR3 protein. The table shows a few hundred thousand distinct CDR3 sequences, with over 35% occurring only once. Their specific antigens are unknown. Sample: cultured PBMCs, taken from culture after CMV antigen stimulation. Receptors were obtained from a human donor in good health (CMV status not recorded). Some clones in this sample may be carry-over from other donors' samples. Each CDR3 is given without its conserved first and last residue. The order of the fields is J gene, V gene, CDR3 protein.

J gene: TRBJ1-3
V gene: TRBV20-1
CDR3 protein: SASGARSSGNTIY

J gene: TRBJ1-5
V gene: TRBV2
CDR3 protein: ASEMGESNQPQH

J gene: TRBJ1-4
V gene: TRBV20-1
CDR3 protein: SARVPGQELNEKLF

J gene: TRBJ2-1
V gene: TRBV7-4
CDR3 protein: ASSLGTSGGSFDEQF

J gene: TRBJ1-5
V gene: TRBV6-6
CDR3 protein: ASSHLDPGQGYQPQH

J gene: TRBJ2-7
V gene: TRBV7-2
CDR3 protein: ASSPQTNSYEQY

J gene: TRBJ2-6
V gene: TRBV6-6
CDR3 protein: ASSYSRLVGRDSGANVLT

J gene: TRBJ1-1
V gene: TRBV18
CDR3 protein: ASSPLRATEAF

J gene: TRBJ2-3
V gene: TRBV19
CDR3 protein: ASSIGRGMSTDTQY

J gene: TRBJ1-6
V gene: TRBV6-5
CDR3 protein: ASRSNSPLH

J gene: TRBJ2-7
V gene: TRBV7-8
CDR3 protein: ASSLGIWGEQY

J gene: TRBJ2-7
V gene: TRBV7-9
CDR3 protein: ASSLDTSGEQY

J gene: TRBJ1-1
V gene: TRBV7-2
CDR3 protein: ASSLKAGGPLAF

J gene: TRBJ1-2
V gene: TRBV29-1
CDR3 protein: SVEWIHRGNYGYT

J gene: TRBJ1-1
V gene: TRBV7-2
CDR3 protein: ASSLEVTNTEAF

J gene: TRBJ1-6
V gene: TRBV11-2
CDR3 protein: ASSPRGSRMNSPLH

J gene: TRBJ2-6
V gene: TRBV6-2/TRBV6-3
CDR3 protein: ASSYSRATGANVLT

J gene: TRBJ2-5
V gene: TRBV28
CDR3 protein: ASSSTVVQETQY

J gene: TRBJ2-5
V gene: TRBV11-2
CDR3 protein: ASGTSWETQY

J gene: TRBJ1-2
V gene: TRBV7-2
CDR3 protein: ASSGRTGSGYT

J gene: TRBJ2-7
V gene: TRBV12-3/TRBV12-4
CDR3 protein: ASSFTLTGEQY

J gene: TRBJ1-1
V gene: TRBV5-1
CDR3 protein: ASSLGNMNTEAF

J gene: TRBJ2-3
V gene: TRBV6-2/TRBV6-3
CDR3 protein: ASIPSGRGDTQY

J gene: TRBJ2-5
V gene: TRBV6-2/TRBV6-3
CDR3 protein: ASRTGTARETQY